Listed below are T cell receptor beta chains from one sample, sequenced in a study of CD8 T cells in ankylosing spondylitis. A single record per CDR3 protein comes from TCRdb applying MiXCR to the 5' RACE reads. Found here are roughly 450,000 distinct CDR3 sequences, 20% to 30% of them singletons; the top ten hold 0.85% to 1%. The sequencing sample was made of blood, either unsorted or a sorted T cell fraction (not recorded which). The receptors here all came from a male donor with ankylosing spondylitis. CDR3s include the opening cysteine and the closing phenylalanine or tryptophan. The order of the fields is D gene, clone size, V gene, J gene, CDR3 DNA, CDR3 protein. A D gene is named only where the DNA matches it firmly. Expanded clones get a size class; other rows say once, few or many, or leave the size out.

TRBD1	NA	TRBV6-1	TRBJ2-1	TGTGCCAGCAGTATCCCGGGACAGGGGGCGATTGAGCAGTTCTTC	CASSIPGQGAIEQFF
NA	NA	TRBV18	TRBJ1-1	TGTGCCAGCTCACCACGGTCCAAAAGGAACACTGAAGCTTTCTTT	CASSPRSKRNTEAFF
NA	few	TRBV20-1	TRBJ1-1	TGCAGTGCTAGAGATCCGGAGAGAAGCACTGAAGCTTTCTTT	CSARDPERSTEAFF
TRBD2	NA	TRBV5-1	TRBJ2-3	TGCGCCAGCAGCAGTGGGACTAGCGGCGACACAGATACGCAGTATTTT	CASSSGTSGDTDTQYF
NA	NA	TRBV29-1	TRBJ1-1	TGCAGCGTTGTAGGCAGGGTTAACATGAACACTGAAGCTTTCTTT	CSVVGRVNMNTEAFF
TRBD1	few	TRBV20-1	TRBJ1-1	TGCAGTGCCAGGGGGGAAATGAACACTGAAGCTTTCTTT	CSARGEMNTEAFF
NA	NA	TRBV6-6	TRBJ1-1	TGTGCCAGCAGTTACTGGGGGAACACTGAAGCTTTCTTT	CASSYWGNTEAFF
NA	NA	TRBV20-1	TRBJ2-1	TGCAGTGCTAGAGACGGGGGGCGAGCCTACAATGAGCAGTTCTTC	CSARDGGRAYNEQFF
NA	NA	TRBV7-8	TRBJ2-2	TGTGCCAGCACCCGTCCGGGCGCCCCCTTCACCGGGGAGCTGTTTTTT	CASTRPGAPFTGELFF
TRBD1	many	TRBV29-1	TRBJ2-1	TGCAGCGTGGGACAGCCGGGTCAGAATGAGCAGTTCTTC	CSVGQPGQNEQFF
TRBD1	NA	TRBV7-8	TRBJ2-3	TGTGCCAGCAGCTTCTCAGGGGGCGCAACAGATACGCAGTATTTT	CASSFSGGATDTQYF
TRBD2	many	TRBV10-3	TRBJ2-5	TGTGCCATCAACTCGGGCCAGGGAGGGAGAGAGACCCAGTACTTC	CAINSGQGGRETQYF
NA	few	TRBV10-3	TRBJ2-3	TGTGCCATCATACAGGGACCCGGAGACACAGATACGCAGTATTTT	CAIIQGPGDTDTQYF
NA	few	TRBV20-1	TRBJ2-2	TGCAGTGCTAGAGATAGGCAGGGGATTTACACCGGGGAGCTGTTTTTT	CSARDRQGIYTGELFF
TRBD1	few	TRBV5-5	TRBJ2-7	TGTGCCAGCAGCTTTGAACAGGGGGGAACCTACGAGCAGTACTTC	CASSFEQGGTYEQYF
TRBD2	NA	TRBV7-9	TRBJ2-7	TGTGCCAGCAGCTTAGCGCGGGCTAGCGGGAGGGCCGAGTACTTC	CASSLARASGRAEYF
TRBD1	NA	TRBV10-2	TRBJ2-3	TGCGCCAGCAGTGCCACAGGGGCAACAGATACGCAGTATTTT	CASSATGATDTQYF
TRBD2	few	TRBV20-1	TRBJ2-1	TGCAGTGCAACCGGGACTAGCGGAAGCTACAATGAGCAGTTCTTC	CSATGTSGSYNEQFF
NA	many	TRBV24-1	TRBJ1-2	TGTGCCACCAGTACGACAGACACCGTCTATGGCTACACCTTC	CATSTTDTVYGYTF
TRBD2	NA	TRBV7-9	TRBJ2-5	TGTGCCAGCAGCCCGGGACTAGCTCTTTCGGAGACCCAGTACTTC	CASSPGLALSETQYF
NA	few	TRBV20-1	TRBJ1-5	TGCAGTGCTCTAAACCGGGACGGCAATCAGCCCCAGCATTTT	CSALNRDGNQPQHF
NA	NA	TRBV30	TRBJ2-3	TGTGCCTGGATGTCTAGCGCAGATACGCAGTATTTT	CAWMSSADTQYF
NA	few	TRBV14	TRBJ2-2	TGTGCCAGCAGCCAAAGCACGGCAGGGATTGGGATGAAAGGGGAGCTGTTTTTT	CASSQSTAGIGMKGELFF
NA	NA	TRBV5-6	TRBJ2-7	TGTGCCAGCAGCCTAAAACCGGGAGAAACCTACGAGCAGTACTTC	CASSLKPGETYEQYF
TRBD2	NA	TRBV7-9	TRBJ2-7	TGTGCCAGCAGCCGGGGACTAGCGGGACAGGCCTACGAGCAGTACTTC	CASSRGLAGQAYEQYF
NA	many	TRBV5-1	TRBJ2-3	TGTGCCAGCAGCTTGACAGATACGCAGTATTTT	CASSLTDTQYF
TRBD1	NA	TRBV18	TRBJ1-5	TGTGCCAGCTCAACTACAGGGGGGGTAAGCAATCAGCCCCAGCATTTT	CASSTTGGVSNQPQHF